This T cell receptor (beta chain) was retrieved from a study of blood T cell repertoires in COVID-19. For the study at large: From the United States, Italy and Spain came samples of acute and convalescent COVID-19.

This table comes from immunoSEQ multiplex PCR, and its TCRdb copy is limited to in-frame clones, with some not included. The table includes roughly 290,000 clones, around 90% detected once. Recruitment covered roughly 22 US areas and drew participants whose ages spanned roughly 18 to 89 years. This CDR3 contains 14 residues. Per the germline V gene, CDR1 is KGHSH and CDR2 is LQKENI. Deletions cut 4 bases from V and 0 bases from J, with 10 bases between. This clonotype was sampled from a woman younger than 35 with acute COVID-19. V usage is TRBV18 and J usage is TRBJ2-7, with D maybe TRBD1 (6 bases). The sample consisted of PBMCs or T cells enriched from blood (not recorded which). CDR3 in amino acids: CASSQNRDSYEQYF. The CDR3 DNA sequence: TGTGCCAGCTCACAAAACAGGGACTCCTACGAGCAGTACTTC. The full variable domain, with the rest looked up from reference TRBV18 and TRBJ2-7, is NAGVMQNPRHLVRRRGQEARLRCSPMKGHSHVYWYRQLPEEGLKFMVYLQKENIIDESGMPKERFSAEFPKEGPSILRIQQVVRGDSAAYFCASSQNRDSYEQYFGPGTRLTVT.